The entry below describes one T cell receptor beta chain. The sample originates from a study of OX40 agonist ivuxolimab in advanced cancers. At the level of the study: Treatment of patients was with ivuxolimab, an agonistic anti-OX40 (CD134) antibody.

Generated by immunoSEQ multiplex PCR, the TCRdb table keeps only in-frame clones and is missing some. The sample carries 50,000 to 55,000 clones, approximately 90% recorded once. Germline CDR1 is LNHNV and CDR2 is YYDKDF (reference sequence). V lost 0 bases to trimming and J lost 0 bases, with 11 bases between them. The CDR3 has 17 amino acids. V usage is TRBV15 and J usage is TRBJ2-2, with unresolved D. Source: CD4+ or CD8+ T cells sorted from blood, taken in a trial of the OX40 agonist ivuxolimab. This sequence was found in an adult with an advanced solid tumor such as melanoma, head and neck, liver or kidney cancer. CDR3 residues: CATSRDREGPNTGELFF. CDR3 DNA sequence: TGTGCCACCAGCAGAGATAGGGAAGGGCCGAACACCGGGGAGCTGTTTTTT. Combining the CDR3 with reference TRBV15 and TRBJ2-2 gives the whole variable domain DAMVIQNPRYQVTQFGKPVTLSCSQTLNHNVMYWYQQKSSQAPKLLFHYYDKDFNNEADTPDNFQSRRPNTSFCFLDIRSPGLGDTAMYLCATSRDREGPNTGELFFGEGSRLTVL.